The rows below give T cell receptor beta chains drawn from one sample of a study of CD8+ T cells in alopecia areata. Sequencing was performed with immunoSEQ multiplex PCR; in TCRdb, only in-frame clones are kept and a portion is missing. The profile covers 150,000 to 200,000 clones, with about 60% appearing a single time and roughly an eighth taken by the ten largest. The source was CD8+ T cells sorted from blood, collected at week 24, from a patient treated with tofacitinib. These receptors were collected from a human donor with alopecia areata. The CDR3 runs from the conserved cysteine through the conserved F or W. D genes are given only for firm matches. Only some rows state a clone size, as once, few, many or a class for expanded clones.

V	J	D	size	CDR3	DNA
TRBV27	TRBJ2-1	NA	few	CASSFLAHSYNEQFF	TGTGCCAGCAGTTTTTTAGCCCACTCCTACAATGAGCAGTTCTTC
TRBV7-9	TRBJ2-5	TRBD2	NA	CASSQRLAGPSVYGSQYF	TGTGCCAGCAGCCAACGACTAGCGGGGCCTTCTGTATACGGGTCCCAGTACTTC
TRBV7-9	TRBJ2-5	TRBD1	NA	CASSSSSQTGYEETQYF	TGTGCCAGCAGCTCCTCCTCCCAGACAGGGTATGAGGAGACCCAGTACTTC
TRBV29-1	TRBJ1-1	NA	few	CSVAVSNTEAFF	TGCAGCGTAGCCGTCTCGAACACTGAAGCTTTCTTT
TRBV2	TRBJ2-1	NA	NA	CASRGRGNEQFF	TGTGCCAGCAGAGGAAGGGGGAATGAGCAGTTCTTC
TRBV4-1	TRBJ2-3	NA	NA	CASSLIMDASTDTQYF	TGCGCCAGCAGCCTGATAATGGACGCTAGCACAGATACGCAGTATTTT
TRBV4-2	TRBJ1-5	TRBD1	NA	CASSQEYRGIQPQHF	TGTGCCAGCAGCCAAGAATACAGGGGAATTCAGCCCCAGCATTTT
TRBV29-1	TRBJ2-1	NA	few	CSVEWGLNEQFF	TGCAGCGTTGAATGGGGGTTGAATGAGCAGTTCTTC
TRBV10-3	TRBJ2-3	TRBD1	NA	CAISTGQVQDTQYF	TGTGCCATCAGTACAGGACAGGTTCAAGATACGCAGTATTTT
TRBV13	TRBJ2-7	NA	NA	CASSLGGSDEQYF	TGTGCCAGCAGCTTAGGGGGATCTGACGAGCAGTACTTC
TRBV11-2	TRBJ1-5	NA	NA	CASCARQLYSNQPQHF	TGTGCCAGTTGTGCCAGACAGCTCTATAGCAATCAGCCCCAGCATTTT
TRBV5-1	TRBJ2-1	NA	NA	CASSLNNEQFF	TGCGCCAGCAGCTTAAACAATGAGCAGTTCTTC
TRBV7-9	TRBJ2-7	NA	NA	CASSGNLEQYF	TGTGCCAGCAGCGGCAACCTCGAGCAGTACTTC
TRBV6-5	TRBJ1-4	TRBD1	few	CASSLGQGGEKLFF	TGTGCCAGCAGCCTGGGACAGGGGGGGGAAAAACTGTTTTTT
TRBV5-6	TRBJ2-5	NA	NA	CASSLDRQETQYF	TGTGCCAGCAGCTTGGACCGCCAAGAGACCCAGTACTTC
TRBV13	TRBJ2-1	NA	few	CASSSSRGSNEQFF	TGTGCCAGCAGCTCCAGTCGGGGTTCCAATGAGCAGTTCTTC
TRBV7-2	TRBJ1-1	NA	NA	CASSDDLWAWDTEAFF	TGTGCCAGCAGCGACGACCTTTGGGCTTGGGACACTGAAGCTTTCTTT
TRBV5-1	TRBJ2-3	NA	NA	CASGLEDTNTDTQYF	TGCGCCAGCGGCCTGGAGGATACTAACACAGATACGCAGTATTTT
TRBV6-5	TRBJ2-7	NA	once	CASSHKVLGYEQYF	TGTGCCAGCAGTCACAAGGTTTTGGGCTACGAGCAGTACTTC
TRBV5-6	TRBJ2-7	NA	NA	CASSSPATGPSYEQYF	TGTGCCAGCAGCTCGCCGGCAACAGGACCGTCCTACGAGCAGTACTTC
TRBV5-1	TRBJ2-2	NA	few	CASSFPPRAARWTGELFF	TGCGCCAGCAGCTTCCCCCCGAGGGCGGCCCGTTGGACCGGGGAGCTGTTTTTT
TRBV4-2	TRBJ2-5	TRBD2	NA	CASSQAPGLAGGRQTQYF	TGTGCCAGCAGCCAAGCCCCGGGACTAGCGGGGGGGCGGCAGACCCAGTACTTC
TRBV27	TRBJ1-1	NA	NA	CASSLASGVAEAFF	TGTGCCAGCAGTTTAGCTTCAGGGGTTGCTGAAGCTTTCTTT
TRBV5-6	TRBJ2-5	TRBD2	few	CASSLSREQETQYF	TGTGCCAGCAGCTTGTCGCGGGAGCAAGAGACCCAGTACTTC
TRBV5-6	TRBJ2-1	NA	once	CASSSTSNEQFF	TGTGCCAGCAGCTCCACTAGCAATGAGCAGTTCTTC
TRBV27	TRBJ2-5	NA	NA	CASSLDTLGTQYF	TGTGCCAGCAGTTTAGACACGCTGGGGACCCAGTACTTC
TRBV18	TRBJ2-2	TRBD1	NA	CASSDGQGVTGELFF	TGTGCCAGCTCAGATGGACAGGGTGTCACCGGGGAGCTGTTTTTT
TRBV15	TRBJ1-1	TRBD1	NA	CATSRETGANTEAFF	TGTGCCACCAGCAGAGAGACAGGGGCGAACACTGAAGCTTTCTTT
TRBV10-3	TRBJ1-6	NA	medium-sized	CATRGVYNSPLHF	TGTGCCACTCGCGGGGTTTATAATTCACCCCTCCACTTT
TRBV29-1	TRBJ1-3	TRBD1	few	CSVGGTAKSGNTIYF	TGCAGCGTTGGCGGGACAGCAAAATCTGGAAACACCATATATTTT
TRBV29-1	TRBJ1-1	NA	NA	CSVDGGLNTEAFF	TGCAGCGTTGACGGGGGGTTGAACACTGAAGCTTTCTTT
TRBV29-1	TRBJ2-7	TRBD1	NA	CSVSGWGQGVNYEQYF	TGCAGCGTTAGTGGTTGGGGACAGGGGGTGAACTACGAGCAGTACTTC
TRBV27	TRBJ1-1	NA	NA	CASGRGYTEAFF	TGTGCCAGCGGGCGCGGTTACACTGAAGCTTTCTTT
TRBV7-9	TRBJ2-7	NA	NA	CASSPGGFEQYF	TGTGCCAGCAGCCCCGGAGGGTTCGAGCAGTACTTC
TRBV30	TRBJ1-5	NA	NA	CAWSVHGDQPQHF	TGTGCCTGGAGTGTACACGGGGATCAGCCCCAGCATTTT